The next 25 T cell receptor beta chains were all read from a single sample in a study of CD8+ T cells in alopecia areata. Regarding treatment: oral pan-JAK inhibitor, 5-10 mg twice daily. Sequencing used cDNA as its template, made by extracting RNA and reverse transcribing it. The data were produced by immunoSEQ multiplex PCR, yet TCRdb's version contains in-frame clones alone and is incomplete. The sample shows approximately 300,000 clones, 58% of them seen only once. The material sequenced was CD4+ T cells sorted from blood, taken at week 24, from a patient treated with tofacitinib. These TCRs come from a human donor with alopecia areata.

This clone has just one count. The chain has TRBV9 and TRBJ2-7, with TRBD2 matching 9 bases. After removal of 3 bases from V and 0 bases from J, the junction contained 4 bases not matched to a gene. Germline assignment: CDR1 SGDLS and CDR2 YYNGEE. This CDR3 has 15 amino acids. CDR3 amino acids: CASSEGLAFSYEQYF. The CDR3 nucleotides read TGTGCCAGCAGCGAGGGACTAGCCTTCTCCTACGAGCAGTACTTC.

This clone appeared a few times. CDR3 sequence (DNA): TGTGCCAGCAGTCTCTGGGGGCTAAACAATCAGCCCCAGCATTTT. Translation: CASSLWGLNNQPQHF. V gene TRBV28 combines with J gene TRBJ1-5, with TRBD1 as a possible D gene (6 bases). The CDR3 contains 15 residues. V lost 5 bases and J lost 3, with 14 bases in between. The germline V gene has CDR1 MDHEN and CDR2 SYDVKM. Supplemented by reference TRBV28 and TRBJ1-5, the full variable domain reads DVKVTQSSRYLVKRTGEKVFLECVQDMDHENMFWYRQDPGLGLRLIYFSYDVKMKEKGDIPEGYSVSREKKERFSLILESASTNQTSMYLCASSLWGLNNQPQHFGDGTRLSIL.

The gene calls are TRBV6-5 and TRBJ2-6; D might be TRBD2 (5 bases). CDR1 and CDR2 (germline): MNHEY, SVGAGI. V was trimmed by 2 bases and J by 4 bases, leaving 12 bases between them. The CDR3 contains 16 residues. This chain's CDR3 is CASSYEGAAGANVLTF. For the CDR3, the DNA is TGTGCCAGCAGTTACGAGGGCGCGGCCGGGGCCAACGTCCTGACTTTC.

The genes are TRBV15 and TRBJ2-1; a weak D match, TRBD2 (7 bases). The germline V gene encodes CDR1 LNHNV and CDR2 YYDKDF (reference sequence). The length of the CDR3 is 20 residues. Between the trimmed V and J ends, which lost 2 bases and 1 base, there was a span of 24 bases. Here the CDR3 reads CATSRSQWRGPSRSYNEQFF. CDR3 DNA: TGTGCCACCAGCAGATCCCAATGGCGGGGGCCCTCCCGGTCCTACAATGAGCAGTTCTTC. The whole variable domain, remainder taken from reference TRBV15 and TRBJ2-1, is DAMVIQNPRYQVTQFGKPVTLSCSQTLNHNVMYWYQQKSSQAPKLLFHYYDKDFNNEADTPDNFQSRRPNTSFCFLDIRSPGLGDTAMYLCATSRSQWRGPSRSYNEQFFGPGTRLTVL.

There are a few counts of this clone. The genes are TRBV15 and TRBJ1-6; D unclear. This CDR3 is built from 14 residues. Per the germline V gene, CDR1 is LNHNV and CDR2 is YYDKDF (reference sequence). The V and J ends lost 0 bases and 10 bases respectively, with 10 bases between them. The CDR3 protein is CATSRDLTASPLHF. The CDR3 DNA is TGTGCCACCAGCAGAGATCTTACGGCCTCACCCCTCCACTTT. The entire variable domain, with the rest obtained from reference TRBV15 and TRBJ1-6, is as follows: DAMVIQNPRYQVTQFGKPVTLSCSQTLNHNVMYWYQQKSSQAPKLLFHYYDKDFNNEADTPDNFQSRRPNTSFCFLDIRSPGLGDTAMYLCATSRDLTASPLHFGNGTRLTVT.

The chain links TRBV28 to TRBJ1-5, with a tentative D call TRBD1 (5 bases). The CDR3 sequence is 14 residues long. CDR1 is MDHEN, CDR2 SYDVKM, per germline. The ends were cut back, 4 bases at V and 6 bases at J, with 13 bases in the middle. CDR3 sequence: CASSSGGDGQPQHF. CDR3 bases: TGTGCCAGCAGTTCCGGAGGGGACGGTCAGCCCCAGCATTTT.

This clone was counted a few times. V and J are TRBV6-5 and TRBJ2-7; 7 positions match TRBD1. The CDR3 totals 12 residues. J was trimmed by 4 bases and V by 5 bases; bases with no gene match: 2. Germline V gene lookup returns CDR1 MNHEY and CDR2 SVGAGI. CDR3 sequence: CASSPTGYEQYF. The CDR3 nucleotides are TGTGCCAGCAGTCCGACAGGGTACGAGCAGTACTTC.

The genes are TRBV28 and TRBJ1-6, with 11 bases matching TRBD1. The CDR3 length is 17 residues. With V trimmed by 6 bases and J by 10 bases, 14 bases remained unmatched. The germline CDR1 and CDR2 sequences are MDHEN and SYDVKM. The CDR3 sequence: CASRFRTGGSLRSPLHF. The CDR3 coding sequence is TGTGCCAGCAGGTTCCGGACAGGGGGCAGCTTAAGGTCACCCCTCCACTTT.

The chain uses TRBV18 and TRBJ1-6; tentatively, D is TRBD1 (6 bases). V lost 3 bases and J 10 bases, leaving 7 bases between the germline ends. The CDR3 consists of 12 residues. Germline V CDR1 and CDR2: KGHSH, LQKENI. This chain's CDR3 is CASSPQGSPLHF. The CDR3, as DNA: TGTGCCAGCTCACCGCAGGGGTCACCCCTCCACTTT.

About this clone itself: The sample contains more than one DNA sequence encoding this CDR3. The rearrangement links TRBV29-1 to TRBJ2-3; 9 nucleotides align to TRBD1. Germline assignment: CDR1 SQVTM and CDR2 ANQGSEA. This CDR3 has 13 amino acids. The V segment lost 3 bases and the J segment 3 bases; nucleotides outside the gene matches: 1. The CDR3 DNA reads as TGCAGCGTTGATGGACAGGGGACAGATACGCAGTATTTT. Translation: CSVDGQGTDTQYF.

J is TRBJ2-3 and V is TRBV14; D not certain. V dropped 0 bases and J dropped 0 bases, with 10 bases sitting between them. The CDR3 is 16 amino acids. Germline-derived CDR1 and CDR2 are SGHDN and FVKESK. CDR3 region: CASSQDRRASTDTQYF. CDR3 nucleotide sequence: TGTGCCAGCAGCCAAGATCGTCGGGCCAGCACAGATACGCAGTATTTT.

The rearrangement links TRBV30 to TRBJ2-2, with TRBD1 as a possible D gene (5 bases). V lost 4 bases and J lost 2, with 11 bases in between. From germline, CDR1 is GTSNPN and CDR2 SVGIG (reference sequence). This CDR3 is built from 14 residues. The chain's CDR3 is CAWKPGINTGELFF. Written as DNA, the CDR3 is TGTGCCTGGAAACCAGGGATAAACACCGGGGAGCTGTTTTTT. Drawing the rest from reference TRBV30 and TRBJ2-2, the complete variable domain is SQTIHQWPATLVQPVGSPLSLECTVEGTSNPNLYWYRQAAGRGLQLLFYSVGIGQISSEVPQNLSASRPQDRQFILSSKKLLLSDSGFYLCAWKPGINTGELFFGEGSRLTVL.

The chain couples TRBV6-5 to TRBJ1-2; perhaps TRBD1 as D (6 bases). Trimming took 1 base from V and 5 from J, leaving 8 bases between them. This CDR3 has 13 residues. Germline V CDR1 and CDR2: MNHEY, SVGAGI. The CDR3 nucleotides read TGTGCCAGCAGTTACTTGAGGGGGTATGGCTACACCTTC. It yields the protein CASSYLRGYGYTF.

The CDR3 bases are TGTGCCAGCAGCTTAAATCGGAACACTGAAGCTTTCTTT. The encoded protein is CASSLNRNTEAFF. This chain connects TRBV7-9 to TRBJ1-1; D not certain. CDR3 length: 13 amino acids. Germline V gene sequence: CDR1 SEHNR, CDR2 FQNEAQ (reference sequence). V lost 2 bases, J lost 1 base, and 5 bases lay in between.

V and J are TRBV7-2 and TRBJ2-5, with D hard to call. The V end was cut by 5 bases, the J end by 2 bases, with 15 bases between. The CDR3 spans 15 residues. Germline V CDR1 and CDR2: SGHTA, FQGNSA. The CDR3 sequence is CASSQRLTPQETQYF. DNA for the CDR3: TGTGCCAGCAGCCAAAGACTGACACCACAAGAGACCCAGTACTTC.

The chain carries TRBV7-2 and TRBJ1-1, with D maybe TRBD1 (6 bases). Germline values: CDR1 SGHTA, CDR2 FQGNSA. The V end was cut by 5 bases, the J end by 1 base, with 8 bases between. This CDR3 has 13 amino acids. The CDR3 region is CASSQDRNTEAFF. CDR3 sequence (DNA): TGTGCCAGCAGCCAGGACAGGAACACTGAAGCTTTCTTT.

The chain employs TRBV15 and TRBJ1-1; TRBD1 aligns across 7 bases. The CDR3 has 14 amino acids. V was clipped by 9 bases and J by 2 bases; unmatched bases: 9. Germline V gene lookup returns CDR1 LNHNV and CDR2 YYDKDF (reference sequence). CDR3 in amino acids: CATAPDRANTEAFF. The CDR3 DNA follows: TGTGCCACTGCCCCCGACAGGGCAAACACTGAAGCTTTCTTT.

V gene TRBV29-1 combines with J gene TRBJ2-1, with D uncertain. Trimming shortened V by 2 bases and J by 8 bases, and 16 bases separated the two germline ends. The germline gives CDR1 SQVTM, CDR2 ANQGSEA. This CDR3 is built from 14 residues. The CDR3 reads CSVETRYSHDEQFF. CDR3 nucleotides: TGCAGCGTTGAAACCAGATACTCCCATGATGAGCAGTTCTTC.

The rearrangement links TRBV11-2 to TRBJ2-7, with D possibly being TRBD2 (5 bases). The CDR3 length is 13 residues. V was cut by 1 base and J by 1 base, with 5 bases left in between. Germline values: CDR1 SGHAT, CDR2 FQNNGV. The CDR3 spells CASSLAGSYEQYF. Here the CDR3 DNA reads TGTGCCAGCAGCTTAGCGGGGTCCTACGAGCAGTACTTC.

V usage is TRBV6-5 and J usage is TRBJ2-5, with D perhaps matching TRBD2 (5 bases). The CDR3 sequence is 14 residues long. Germline V gene sequence: CDR1 MNHEY, CDR2 SVGAGI. V was trimmed by 6 bases and J by 2 bases, leaving 13 bases between them. The CDR3 here is CASRPGWAQETQYF. The CDR3 bases are TGTGCCAGCAGGCCGGGATGGGCTCAAGAGACCCAGTACTTC.

About this clone: Other nucleotide sequences in the sample specify the same CDR3. The chain combines TRBV20-1 with TRBJ2-3; D is ambiguous. The CDR3 totals 10 residues. The V gene lost 5 bases and the J gene lost 2 bases, with 2 bases spanning the gap. CDR1 and CDR2 from the germline V gene are DFQATT and SNEGSKA (reference sequence). CDR3 DNA: TGCAGTGCTCCCACAGATACGCAGTATTTT. Translating gives CSAPTDTQYF.

The chain employs TRBV7-2 and TRBJ2-3; TRBD1 agrees at 9 bases. Germline CDR1 reads SGHTA; CDR2 reads FQGNSA. Trimming at V came to 8 bases and at J to 4 bases, leaving 7 bases not matched to a gene. The CDR3 is 14 amino acids. CDR3 nucleotide sequence: TGTGCCAGCCGCACCGGGACAGGGCCAGATACGCAGTATTTT. Translated, it gives CASRTGTGPDTQYF.

This rearrangement joins TRBV5-8 to TRBJ1-6, with TRBD1 identical over 10 bases. V lost 2 bases, J lost 8 bases, and 4 bases stayed unmatched. This CDR3 is 15 amino acids long. Germline V gives CDR1 SGHTS, CDR2 YDEGEE. The CDR3 nucleotides are TGTGCCAGCAGCTTCAGGACAGGGGGTGATTCACCCCTCCACTTT. This sequence encodes CASSFRTGGDSPLHF.

The rearrangement joins TRBV6-6 to TRBJ1-4; no definite D call. The V gene lost 0 bases and the J gene lost 8 bases, with 13 bases spanning the gap. CDR3 size: 15 residues. From germline, CDR1 is MNHNY and CDR2 SVGAGI (reference sequence). DNA of the CDR3: TGTGCCAGCAGTTACTCGCCGGCGGGAGGCGAAAAACTGTTTTTT. It translates to CASSYSPAGGEKLFF.

The J gene is TRBJ2-5, the V gene TRBV7-9, with D perhaps TRBD2 (6 bases). The germline CDR1 and CDR2 sequences are SEHNR and FQNEAQ (reference sequence). CDR3 length: 16 amino acids. Trimming removed 5 bases from V and 4 bases from J, with 20 bases in between. The CDR3 coding sequence is TGTGCCAGCAGCCACTGGGTACTGACTAGGGGAGAGACCCAGTACTTC. Encoded protein: CASSHWVLTRGETQYF.